What follows are 26 T cell receptor beta chains derived from one specimen sequenced in a study of CD8+CD57+ T cells in acquired aplastic anemia. The study profiled TCR beta VDJ and CDR3 using genomic DNA as template. TCRdb re-analysed the reads in MiXCR, keeping a single row per CDR3 protein. The sample contains some 180,000 distinct CDR3 sequences, approximately 48% of which appear only once. Patients selected for sequencing had displayed CD8+CD57+ cell expansion by flow cytometry. Sequenced sample: sorted CD4+, CD8+, or CD8+CD57+ T cells (not recorded which) from PBMCs. The receptor source for this set is a human donor with aplastic anemia.

The V gene is TRBV5-1, the J gene TRBJ1-2, with 7 bases fitting TRBD1. The CDR3 length is 15 residues. Germline V gene data show CDR1 as SGHRS and CDR2 as YFSETQ. The J segment lost 8 bases and the V segment lost 1 base, leaving 11 bases of the junction unmatched. CDR3 nucleotides: TGCGCCAGCAGCTTGACGGAGGGGGCGCATCGCGGCTACACCTTC. Protein product: CASSLTEGAHRGYTF. The full variable domain, its missing parts supplied by reference TRBV5-1 and TRBJ1-2, is KAGVTQTPRYLIKTRGQQVTLSCSPISGHRSVSWYQQTPGQGLQFLFEYFSETQRNKGNFPGRFSGRQFSNSRSEMNVSTLELGDSALYLCASSLTEGAHRGYTFGSGTRLTVV.

This chain uses TRBV7-2 with TRBJ2-5, with D hard to call. Germline assignment: CDR1 SGHTA and CDR2 FQGNSA. The CDR3 is 13 residues long. V dropped 3 bases and J dropped 5 bases, with 10 bases sitting between them. CDR3 bases: TGTGCCAGCAGCTTCTCGTTTCGGGAGACCCAGTACTTC. Protein sequence: CASSFSFRETQYF.

A few counts support this clonotype. The V and J genes are TRBV5-1 and TRBJ2-1; perhaps TRBD2 as D (6 bases). V lost 3 bases and J lost 8, with 9 bases in between. In germline, CDR1 is SGHRS, CDR2 YFSETQ. This CDR3 spans 12 amino acids. This CDR3 is CASSWGVDEQFF. Written as DNA, the CDR3 is TGCGCCAGCAGCTGGGGGGTCGATGAGCAGTTCTTC.

V and J are TRBV6-5 and TRBJ2-1; TRBD2 aligns across 11 bases. The CDR3 is 15 residues long. V lost 4 bases, J lost 4 bases, and 3 bases stayed unmatched. Germline V gives CDR1 MNHEY, CDR2 SVGAGI. The CDR3 loop is CASSSSGGSYNEQFF. The CDR3 coding sequence is TGTGCCAGCAGTTCTAGCGGGGGGTCGTACAATGAGCAGTTCTTC.

This clonotype was counted ten times or more. The gene calls are TRBV19 and TRBJ1-5; 9 positions agree with TRBD1. The CDR3 covers 14 residues. CDR1 and CDR2 from the germline V gene are LNHDA and SQIVND (reference sequence). V lost 6 bases to trimming and J lost 6 bases; unmatched junction nucleotides: 6. The CDR3 region has the DNA TGTGCCAGTAGGGGGGGACAGGGTATTCAGCCCCAGCATTTT. Encoded protein: CASRGGQGIQPQHF.

The rearrangement uses TRBV29-1 and TRBJ2-1, with a weak D call TRBD2 (5 bases). The CDR3 runs to 14 residues. CDR1 and CDR2 from the germline V gene are SQVTM and ANQGSEA. Trimming removed 5 bases at V and 11 bases at J, with 22 bases between. The CDR3 region has the DNA TGCAGCGTTACCAAAAGTGCTGTAGCGAGTCAGCAGTTCTTC. Translated, it gives CSVTKSAVASQQFF.

This clonotype has only a few counts. The rearrangement joins TRBV19 to TRBJ2-1; D not resolved. Germline-derived CDR1 and CDR2 are LNHDA and SQIVND (reference sequence). The CDR3 spans 14 residues. V lost 1 base and J lost 1, with 5 bases in between. CDR3 DNA: TGTGCCAGTAGTATAGGTGGTTCCTACAATGAGCAGTTCTTC. Translated, it gives CASSIGGSYNEQFF.

This chain connects TRBV25-1 to TRBJ1-1; 8 bases are shared with TRBD1. Per germline, CDR1 MGHDK and CDR2 SYGVNS. J lost 6 bases, V lost 2 bases, and 2 bases had no gene match. CDR3 length equals 13 residues. CDR3 sequence reads: CASSETDRAEAFF. The CDR3 coding sequence is TGTGCCAGCAGTGAAACGGACAGGGCTGAAGCTTTCTTT.

The genes are TRBV11-1 and TRBJ1-6, with 8 bases identical to TRBD1. CDR3 length: 17 residues. V lost 6 bases and J lost 4; bases outside the gene matches: 11. CDR1 and CDR2 from the germline V gene are SGHAT and FQDESV (reference sequence). The chain's CDR3 is CASRWGDRSTYNSPLHF. The DNA of the CDR3 is TGTGCCAGCAGGTGGGGGGACAGGTCTACATATAATTCACCCCTCCACTTT.

This clonotype was seen only once. This rearrangement joins TRBV7-2 to TRBJ2-1; 7 bases are a match to TRBD2. The CDR3 extends over 12 amino acids. Germline values: CDR1 SGHTA, CDR2 FQGNSA. Trimming at V came to 5 bases and at J to 15 bases, leaving 10 bases not matched to a gene. The CDR3 protein is CASSRPGGRPFF. DNA for the CDR3: TGTGCCAGCAGCCGGCCAGGCGGGAGACCGTTCTTC.

This clonotype was observed many times. V is TRBV20-1 and J is TRBJ2-1; 8 bases line up with TRBD2. The V gene's germline CDR1 is DFQATT and CDR2 SNEGSKA (reference sequence). This CDR3 comprises 12 residues. V lost 4 bases, J lost 8 bases, and 4 bases stayed unmatched. CDR3 coding DNA: TGCAGTGCTACCAGCGGGGGCCATGAGCAGTTCTTC. Its translation is CSATSGGHEQFF.

The chain is built from TRBV20-1 and TRBJ2-7; 7 bases are a match to TRBD1. Trimming cost V 6 bases and J 3 bases; bases outside gene matches: 5. Germline lookup yields CDR1 DFQATT and CDR2 SNEGSKA (reference sequence). This CDR3 spans 12 amino acids. CDR3 region: CSARDRHYEQYF. For the CDR3, the DNA is TGCAGTGCCCGGGACAGACACTACGAGCAGTACTTC.

The gene calls are TRBV2 and TRBJ2-5, with TRBD1 matching over 7 bases. CDR1 and CDR2 from the germline V gene are SNHLY and FYNNEI. This CDR3 is built from 13 residues. Unmatched junction bases numbered 8, after V lost 4 bases and J lost 9 bases. CDR3 in amino acids: CASSGDSNQPQYF. DNA of the CDR3: TGTGCCAGCAGTGGGGACAGCAATCAGCCCCAGTACTTC. Filled out from reference TRBV2 and TRBJ2-5, the complete variable domain reads EPEVTQTPSHQVTQMGQEVILRCVPISNHLYFYWYRQILGQKVEFLVSFYNNEISEKSEIFDDQFSVERPDGSNFTLKIRSTKLEDSAMYFCASSGDSNQPQYFGPGTRLLVL.

This clonotype was observed many times. J is TRBJ2-2 and V is TRBV7-3; 8 bases agree with TRBD1. Germline V gene lookup returns CDR1 SGHTA and CDR2 FQGTGA. The CDR3 is made up of 16 amino acids. V lost 1 base, J lost 8 bases, and 9 bases stayed unmatched. The CDR3 DNA reads TGTGCCAGCAGCTTAATTGGACAGGGACGAGGTGGGGAGCTGTTTTTT. This sequence encodes CASSLIGQGRGGELFF.

This clonotype was seen many times. Compared with germline, one end of the junction differs, possibly owing to a read error. V is TRBV20-1 and J is TRBJ2-5, with D tentatively TRBD1 (5 bases). The length of the CDR3 is 15 residues. The germline gives CDR1 DFQATT, CDR2 SNEGSKA (reference sequence). Here the CDR3 DNA reads TGCAGTGCTTATCCCCCAGGGCGCCGCTCAGAGATCCAGTACTTC. Its translation is CSAYPPGRRSEIQYF.

V gene TRBV29-1 combines with J gene TRBJ2-7; 9 bases map to TRBD1. CDR3 length: 14 amino acids. The germline gives CDR1 SQVTM, CDR2 ANQGSEA. With 4 bases clipped from V and 5 bases from J, the junction kept 9 bases outside the gene matches. This chain's CDR3 is CSVAARDRDHEQYF. CDR3 nucleotides: TGCAGCGTTGCGGCAAGGGACAGGGACCACGAGCAGTACTTC.

J is TRBJ2-6 and V is TRBV11-2; D perhaps matches TRBD1 (5 bases). Germline-derived CDR1 and CDR2 are SGHAT and FQNNGV. The CDR3 extends over 16 amino acids. The V end lost 7 bases, the J end lost 0 bases, and 13 bases lay between the germline ends. CDR3 sequence reads: CASTRTRSSGANVLTF. The CDR3 DNA follows: TGTGCCAGCACCCGGACACGATCCTCTGGGGCCAACGTCCTGACTTTC.

This chain links TRBV7-9 with TRBJ2-7; 7 nucleotides line up with TRBD1. J lost 2 bases, V lost 0 bases, and 1 base had no gene match. Germline CDR1 and CDR2: SEHNR and FQNEAQ (reference sequence). The CDR3 length is 14 residues. In DNA form, the CDR3 reads TGTGCCAGCAGCTTAGCACAGGGGCCCTACGAGCAGTACTTC. Protein sequence: CASSLAQGPYEQYF.

This clonotype was counted once. This chain joins TRBV7-9 and TRBJ2-5, with 7 bases aligning to TRBD2. This CDR3 is 14 amino acids long. V lost 6 bases and J lost 4; bases outside the gene matches: 8. Germline-derived CDR1 and CDR2 are SEHNR and FQNEAQ (reference sequence). CDR3: CASRVGGGSETQYF. CDR3 coding DNA: TGTGCCAGCAGGGTGGGCGGGGGTTCAGAGACCCAGTACTTC.

This clonotype has only one observation. This sequence joins TRBV24-1 and TRBJ2-1, with D hard to call. CDR1 and CDR2 from the germline V gene are KGHDR and SFDVKD. V lost 7 bases and J lost 1, with 7 bases in between. This CDR3 spans 13 amino acids. CDR3 sequence (DNA): TGTGCCACCAGGGACGGTTCCTACAATGAGCAGTTCTTC. The encoded protein is CATRDGSYNEQFF.

With regard to this clonotype: One end of the junction fails to match germline, which may point to a read error. This sequence joins TRBV4-2 and TRBJ2-5; no reliable D call. From germline, CDR1 is LGHNA and CDR2 YNFKEQ. The CDR3 has 15 amino acids. Here the CDR3 DNA reads TGTGCCAGAAGCCAAGTTTTATCCCCCGCAGAGACCCAGTACTTC. Amino acid sequence: CARSQVLSPAETQYF.

Points on this clonotype: This could be a read error, since a much larger clone is one nucleotide away. The J gene is TRBJ2-1, the V gene TRBV4-1, with 9 bases lining up with TRBD2. Trimming cost V 1 base and J 5 bases; bases outside gene matches: 9. The CDR3 consists of 17 residues. Per germline, CDR1 MGHRA and CDR2 YSYEKL. This CDR3 reads CASSQVSGGTVNNEQFF. CDR3 sequence (DNA): TGCGCCAGCAGCCAAGTAAGCGGGGGGACTGTCAACAATGAGCAGTTCTTC.

This clonotype was observed at least ten times. This sequence joins TRBV2 and TRBJ2-1; TRBD2 matches at 10 bases. The CDR3 has 16 residues. Germline V lookup: CDR1 SNHLY, CDR2 FYNNEI. The ends lost 6 bases at V and 4 bases at J; junction bases unmatched: 9. The CDR3 protein is CASSGVGSGGYNEQFF. Here the CDR3 DNA reads TGTGCCAGCAGCGGGGTTGGTAGCGGGGGGTACAATGAGCAGTTCTTC.

As DNA, the CDR3 is TGTGCCAGTAGTATGGGGAATTTTAATTCACCCCTCCACTTT. It codes for CASSMGNFNSPLHF. The chain recombines TRBV19 with TRBJ1-6, with no clear D. V lost 3 bases and J 6 bases, leaving 9 bases between the germline ends. Germline V gives CDR1 LNHDA, CDR2 SQIVND (reference sequence). The CDR3 has 14 residues. The full variable domain, with the rest looked up from reference TRBV19 and TRBJ1-6, is DGGITQSPKYLFRKEGQNVTLSCEQNLNHDAMYWYRQDPGQGLRLIYYSQIVNDFQKGDIAEGYSVSREKKESFPLTVTSAQKNPTAFYLCASSMGNFNSPLHFGNGTRLTVT.

The rearrangement links TRBV29-1 to TRBJ1-5; D is unresolved. Germline loops: CDR1 SQVTM, CDR2 ANQGSEA. The length of the CDR3 is 13 residues. Trimming removed 4 bases at V and 0 bases at J, with 7 bases between. CDR3 nucleotide sequence: TGCAGCGTTGGGCAGTATAGCAATCAGCCCCAGCATTTT. Residues: CSVGQYSNQPQHF. The full variable domain, with the rest looked up from reference TRBV29-1 and TRBJ1-5, is SAVISQKPSRDICQRGTSLTIQCQVDSQVTMMFWYRQQPGQSLTLIATANQGSEATYESGFVIDKFPISRPNLTFSTLTVSNMSPEDSSIYLCSVGQYSNQPQHFGDGTRLSIL.

As concerns this clonotype: A much larger clonotype is one base distant, so this may be a read error. This sequence joins TRBV6-5 and TRBJ1-2; D is possibly TRBD1 (6 bases). CDR1 is MNHEY and CDR2 is SVGAGI in the germline V gene. CDR3 length: 13 residues. The CDR3 sequence is CASSYGQNYGCTF. CDR3 nucleotides: TGTGCCAGCAGTTACGGACAGAACTATGGCTGCACCTTC.